This T cell receptor (beta chain) was retrieved from a study of shared clonotypes between healthy human individuals. Original processing notes: For the immunoSEQ data, sequences were junction-only without quality scores, so filtering differed. Produced via immunoSEQ multiplex PCR; TCRdb's table is partial and in-frame only. V, J and clone size derive from that table, while D and trimming were established from the DNA sequence. The sample contains around 2,000,000 clones, just under 95% of which appear only once. Positively selected for CCR7, the CD45RO-negative cells used as naive CD8 cells excluded terminally differentiated effector memory CD45RA+ cells. Study-wide results and limits: Rarefaction gave evidence that sorted-subset sequencing remained incomplete despite large depth. The study found roughly 5% of naive CD4 clonotypes shared across a few donors.

In regard to this clone: Its specificity is not known. In the same sample, other DNA sequences code for this CDR3.

Trimming took 0 bases from V and 5 from J, leaving 11 bases between them. This CDR3 has 15 residues. The germline V gene encodes CDR1 SGDLS and CDR2 YYNGEE. The sequence came from a man aged 18 to 29 in good health. The rearrangement joins TRBV9 to TRBJ2-2; perhaps TRBD1 as D (6 bases). Sequenced: naive CD8+ T cells sorted from blood. Here the CDR3 DNA reads TGTGCCAGCAGCGTAGGAGGGGGATCTACCGGGGAGCTGTTTTTT. Its protein product is CASSVGGGSTGELFF.